What follows describes a single T cell receptor beta chain. The antigen remains unidentified. Germline lookup yields CDR1 SGHNT and CDR2 YYREEE (reference sequence). The trim removed 3 bases at V and 9 bases at J, leaving 7 bases unmatched. The CDR3 spans 14 residues. The data were taken from a study of T-cell memory formation after mild COVID-19. Turning to the study itself: There were largely donor-specific TCR clusters. Whole-study findings and limits: Clones contracting day 15 to 85 were balanced CD4/CD8; later expanders leaned CD4+.

The TCR alpha and TCR beta cDNA libraries, bearing sample barcodes and UMIs, were generated by 5'RACE using constant-segment primers. TCRdb passed the 5' RACE reads through MiXCR, listing each CDR3 protein once. The sample has fewer than 600,000 distinct CDR3 sequences; about 20% are singletons. The sequence was obtained from an adult woman who had mild COVID-19 (a few samples of this study predate the infection). Cell type and time point are not known. The sequenced sample was PBMCs or a T cell subset sorted from them (not recorded which). This chain uses TRBV5-4 with TRBJ2-4; 9 positions match TRBD1. The CDR3 bases are TGTGCCAGCAGCTCGCAACAGGGGGCAGGCATTCAGTACTTC. As protein: CASSSQQGAGIQYF.